The 29 T cell receptor beta chains presented below share a single source sample, sequenced in a study of cytomegalovirus exposure and HLA in healthy donors (dated by TCRdb to 2017 to 2019). The method was the immunoSEQ multiplex PCR assay. A mixture of 60 forward primers for TCR Vbeta segments and 13 reverse primers for TCR Jbeta segments was used in the multiplex PCR. TCRdb took over this immuneACCESS table, retaining in-frame rearrangements with V and J assigned. Such tables are incomplete; in checked studies, under half of the missing clones stem from an unresolved V gene, and the remainder is unexplained. This sample is represented by roughly 200,000 clones; roughly 80% of them were singletons. The biggest ten clones account for over 2% of the sample. The sequencing input was PBMCs. These TCRs come from a woman in her thirties in good health and CMV-seropositive.

This clone is a singleton in its sample. The V gene is TRBV5-5, the J gene TRBJ1-5, with a possible D match to TRBD1 (6 bases). CDR3 size: 16 residues. The germline V gene has CDR1 SGHKS and CDR2 YYEKEE (reference sequence). Trimming took off 4 bases at V and 2 bases at J, with 16 bases between the two ends. For the CDR3, the DNA is TGTGCCAGCAGCGCCCAACAGGGCTGGGGCAATCAGCCCCAGCATTTT. Its translation is CASSAQQGWGNQPQHF.

The rearrangement links TRBV19 to TRBJ1-2; the D gene is possibly TRBD1 (6 bases). The CDR3 extends over 14 amino acids. V was pared by 7 bases and J by 2 bases, with 14 bases between. CDR1 is LNHDA and CDR2 is SQIVND in the germline V gene (reference sequence). The CDR3 DNA follows: TGTGCCAGTACCAGACAGGACCCCAACTATGGCTACACCTTC. This encodes CASTRQDPNYGYTF. Supplemented by reference TRBV19 and TRBJ1-2, the full variable domain reads DGGITQSPKYLFRKEGQNVTLSCEQNLNHDAMYWYRQDPGQGLRLIYYSQIVNDFQKGDIAEGYSVSREKKESFPLTVTSAQKNPTAFYLCASTRQDPNYGYTFGSGTRLTVV.

In its sample, this clone was seen a few times. This rearrangement joins TRBV5-6 to TRBJ1-6, with a possible D match to TRBD1 (6 bases). Trimming stripped 5 bases from V and 2 bases from J, with 11 bases between. The germline CDR1 and CDR2 sequences are SGHDT and YYEEEE. The CDR3 has 15 amino acids. This CDR3 is CASSRQEAYNSPLHF. CDR3 in DNA: TGTGCCAGCAGTCGACAGGAGGCCTATAATTCACCCCTCCACTTT.

The chain joins TRBV5-6 to TRBJ2-5; a possible D gene is TRBD1 (6 bases). The germline gives CDR1 SGHDT, CDR2 YYEEEE. The CDR3 loop spans 15 amino acids. The V end lost 0 bases, the J end lost 2 bases, and 11 bases lay between the germline ends. CDR3 residues: CASSLGWGTQETQYF. CDR3 nucleotide sequence: TGTGCCAGCAGCTTGGGTTGGGGGACACAAGAGACCCAGTACTTC.

The chain joins TRBV27 to TRBJ2-3; 8 nucleotides align to TRBD1. The CDR3 totals 15 residues. Per germline, CDR1 MNHEY and CDR2 SMNVEV (reference sequence). With V trimmed by 5 bases and J by 5 bases, 9 bases remained unmatched. The CDR3 DNA follows: TGTGCCAGCAGTCGACAGGGGTTCCGGGGAGATACGCAGTATTTT. Amino acids: CASSRQGFRGDTQYF.

This clone was detected once. The chain is built from TRBV6-1 and TRBJ1-2; a weak D match, TRBD1 (6 bases). The CDR3 is made up of 14 amino acids. Germline CDR1 MNHNS, CDR2 SASEGT. Trimming removed 6 bases at V and 7 bases at J, with 18 bases between. The CDR3 DNA sequence: TGTGCCAGCAGCTCAAACAGGGCCTCGGCTGGCTACACCTTC. It encodes CASSSNRASAGYTF.

The chain couples TRBV10-3 to TRBJ2-1; 8 positions agree with TRBD1. Germline-derived CDR1 and CDR2 are ENHRY and SYGVKD. This CDR3 has 15 amino acids. Losses at the gene ends were 6 bases for V and 4 bases for J; bases not matched to a gene: 8. CDR3 DNA sequence: TGTGCCATCAGCCCGGGACAGGCAATGTACAATGAGCAGTTCTTC. Its protein product is CAISPGQAMYNEQFF.

The chain uses TRBV5-3 and TRBJ2-3; 8 bases are a match to TRBD2. TRBV5-3 is recorded as an ORF, its role being uncertain. J gave up 6 bases and V 1 base, and 13 bases lay outside the gene matches. The CDR3 runs 17 residues. The CDR3 DNA is TGTGCCAGAAGCTTGCTGAGAAGCGGGGGACCAGCTGATACGCAGTATTTT. This translates into CARSLLRSGGPADTQYF.

The V gene is TRBV5-6, the J gene TRBJ2-1; D is possibly TRBD2 (6 bases). Per germline, CDR1 SGHDT and CDR2 YYEEEE. V was shortened by 3 bases and J by 8 bases, with 21 bases between the two germline ends. This CDR3 is built from 16 residues. In DNA, the CDR3 is TGTGCCAGCAGCTCTCGGGGGACTCGGGATCGGCATGAGCAGTTCTTC. It specifies CASSSRGTRDRHEQFF.

V is TRBV6-6 and J is TRBJ1-3; D remains ambiguous. V dropped 6 bases and J dropped 4 bases, with 7 bases sitting between them. Germline V gene sequence: CDR1 MNHNY, CDR2 SVGAGI (reference sequence). CDR3 length equals 12 residues. The CDR3 is CASSPGGNTIYF. The CDR3 DNA follows: TGTGCCAGCAGCCCGGGGGGAAACACCATATATTTT.

The chain combines TRBV7-6 with TRBJ2-3; 10 nucleotides match TRBD2. Trimming took 3 bases from V and 5 from J; bases not matched to a gene: 8. Germline V gives CDR1 SGHVS, CDR2 FNYEAQ. The CDR3 consists of 16 residues. The CDR3 is CASSFLAGETGDTQYF. Here the CDR3 DNA reads TGTGCCAGCAGCTTTCTAGCGGGAGAAACGGGAGATACGCAGTATTTT.

The chain joins TRBV7-7 to TRBJ2-1; D is ambiguous. Looked up from germline, CDR1 is SSHAT and CDR2 is FNYEAQ (reference sequence). This CDR3 region has 13 residues. The V end lost 2 bases, the J end lost 4 bases, and 6 bases lay between the germline ends. CDR3 in DNA: TGTGCCAGCAGCTTACGTGTTTACAATGAGCAGTTCTTC. It codes for CASSLRVYNEQFF.

The chain employs TRBV4-3 and TRBJ2-2, with D possibly matching TRBD1 (6 bases). Germline V gene sequence: CDR1 LGHNA, CDR2 YSLEER. V gave up 3 bases and J gave up 8 bases, with 13 bases separating them. This CDR3 has 14 amino acids. The CDR3 is CASSQSRGPGELFF. The CDR3 bases are TGCGCCAGCAGCCAGAGCAGGGGACCGGGGGAGCTGTTTTTT.

The chain is built from TRBV7-9 and TRBJ1-2; 8 bases match TRBD1. V was pared by 2 bases and J by 7 bases, with 9 bases of the junction left unmatched. The CDR3 is 15 amino acids. From germline, CDR1 is SEHNR and CDR2 FQNEAQ (reference sequence). The CDR3 DNA is TGTGCCAGCAGCTTACTCCAGGGGGCCGCGTCTGGCTACACCTTC. It yields the protein CASSLLQGAASGYTF.

The chain couples TRBV25-1 to TRBJ1-2, with 7 bases fitting TRBD1. The germline gives CDR1 MGHDK, CDR2 SYGVNS. The CDR3 length is 12 residues. V lost 8 bases, J lost 9 bases, and 9 bases stayed unmatched. The CDR3 protein is CASCKETGSYTF. CDR3 DNA sequence: TGTGCCAGCTGTAAAGAGACAGGGAGCTACACCTTC.

The chain joins TRBV5-6 to TRBJ1-5, with D unclear. CDR1 and CDR2 (germline): SGHDT, YYEEEE. CDR3 length: 12 amino acids. V gave up 3 bases and J gave up 6 bases, with 7 bases separating them. This CDR3 reads CASSSEGQPQHF. The CDR3 region has the DNA TGTGCCAGCAGCTCGGAGGGTCAGCCCCAGCATTTT.

This clone was counted once. The chain links TRBV2 to TRBJ2-3; 7 nucleotides line up with TRBD2. Germline-derived CDR1 and CDR2 are SNHLY and FYNNEI. Trimming removed 5 bases from V and 2 bases from J; junction bases left unmatched: 1. The length of the CDR3 is 13 residues. The CDR3 spells CASSSGNTDTQYF. The CDR3 region has the DNA TGTGCCAGCAGTAGCGGGAACACAGATACGCAGTATTTT. Full variable domain (missing parts from reference TRBV2 and TRBJ2-3): EPEVTQTPSHQVTQMGQEVILRCVPISNHLYFYWYRQILGQKVEFLVSFYNNEISEKSEIFDDQFSVERPDGSNFTLKIRSTKLEDSAMYFCASSSGNTDTQYFGPGTRLTVL.

A word on this clone: At the DNA level, this CDR3 is encoded by other sequences in the same sample as well. The chain couples TRBV7-2 to TRBJ1-1; D perhaps matches TRBD1 (6 bases). CDR1 and CDR2 from the germline V gene are SGHTA and FQGNSA. V lost 6 bases and J 0 bases, leaving 11 bases between the germline ends. This CDR3 is built from 14 residues. This CDR3 is CASSSDRLNTEAFF. DNA of the CDR3: TGTGCCAGCAGTTCCGACAGGCTGAACACTGAAGCTTTCTTT. Looking up the rest from reference TRBV7-2 and TRBJ1-1 gives the full variable domain: GAGVSQSPSNKVTEKGKDVELRCDPISGHTALYWYRQSLGQGLEFLIYFQGNSAPDKSGLPSDRFSAERTGGSVSTLTIQRTQQEDSAVYLCASSSDRLNTEAFFGQGTRLTVV.

The chain carries TRBV5-1 and TRBJ1-5; TRBD1 might be the D (6 bases). The CDR3 covers 14 residues. V shed 1 base and J shed 2 bases, with 7 bases lying between them. CDR1 is SGHRS, CDR2 YFSETQ, per germline. For the CDR3, the DNA is TGCGCCAGCAGCTTGTCAGGGGGCAATCAGCCCCAGCATTTT. Its translation: CASSLSGGNQPQHF.

The genes are TRBV5-1 and TRBJ1-2; 7 bases line up with TRBD1. Per the germline V gene, CDR1 is SGHRS and CDR2 is YFSETQ. The CDR3 runs to 14 residues. Trimming at V came to 3 bases and at J to 7 bases, leaving 9 bases not matched to a gene. The CDR3: CASSSQTGMGGYTF. CDR3 nucleotide sequence: TGCGCCAGCAGCTCCCAGACAGGGATGGGTGGCTACACCTTC. The complete variable domain, with remaining parts taken from reference TRBV5-1 and TRBJ1-2, reads KAGVTQTPRYLIKTRGQQVTLSCSPISGHRSVSWYQQTPGQGLQFLFEYFSETQRNKGNFPGRFSGRQFSNSRSEMNVSTLELGDSALYLCASSSQTGMGGYTFGSGTRLTVV.

The sample holds a few counts of this clone. The chain carries TRBV13 and TRBJ2-3, with TRBD2 matching over 10 bases. The J segment lost 2 bases and the V segment lost 3 bases, leaving 11 bases of the junction unmatched. Germline V lookup: CDR1 PRHDT, CDR2 FYEKMQ (reference sequence). CDR3 length: 18 residues. The CDR3 DNA is TGTGCCAGCAGCTTTTTCTGGAGCGGGGGGGGACTCACAGATACGCAGTATTTT. This codes for CASSFFWSGGGLTDTQYF.

The J gene is TRBJ2-5, the V gene TRBV18; a possible D gene is TRBD2 (7 bases). Germline lookup yields CDR1 KGHSH and CDR2 LQKENI. The CDR3 length is 18 residues. Trimming pared 2 bases from V and 2 bases from J, leaving 21 bases between. CDR3 coding DNA: TGTGCCAGCTCACCAGAGGAGGCCGGGGGGCGACTACAAGAGACCCAGTACTTC. It is translated as CASSPEEAGGRLQETQYF.

The chain recombines TRBV10-3 with TRBJ2-1; 7 bases line up with TRBD2. The CDR3 length is 15 residues. Trimming removed 8 bases from V and 1 base from J; junction bases left unmatched: 8. In germline, CDR1 is ENHRY, CDR2 SYGVKD. For the CDR3, the DNA is TGTGCCATCGGGGCCAGCGGGATGTCCTACAATGAGCAGTTCTTC. Its translation is CAIGASGMSYNEQFF.

The chain has TRBV25-1 and TRBJ2-7, with 8 bases that match TRBD2. CDR1 is MGHDK and CDR2 is SYGVNS in the germline V gene. The CDR3 covers 17 residues. V shed 4 bases and J 6 bases; nucleotides not matched to a gene: 17. The CDR3 bases are TGTGCCAGCAGTGCGTCGGGGGGGACCGGGAGGCGCATCGAGCAGTACTTC. Translated, it gives CASSASGGTGRRIEQYF.

V and J are TRBV9 and TRBJ1-6; possibly TRBD1 for D (6 bases). With 4 bases removed from V and 8 bases from J, the gap between germline ends came to 10 bases. This CDR3 is built from 13 residues. CDR1 is SGDLS, CDR2 YYNGEE, per germline. CDR3 coding DNA: TGTGCCAGCAGCTCGAAGGGGGATTCACCCCTCCACTTT. This codes for CASSSKGDSPLHF.

The chain is built from TRBV2 and TRBJ1-1; the D is unclear. Trimming shortened V by 8 bases and J by 7 bases, and 14 bases separated the two germline ends. In germline, CDR1 is SNHLY, CDR2 FYNNEI. CDR3 length: 12 residues. DNA for the CDR3: TGTGCCAGCGGACTTGAGGTGGGTGAAGCTTTCTTT. This encodes CASGLEVGEAFF.

This sequence joins TRBV10-3 and TRBJ2-2; D unclear. This CDR3 region has 14 residues. Germline V gene sequence: CDR1 ENHRY, CDR2 SYGVKD. V was cut by 3 bases and J by 2 bases, with 7 bases left in between. The CDR3 loop is CAISERGNTGELFF. The DNA for the CDR3 is TGTGCCATCAGTGAACGCGGAAACACCGGGGAGCTGTTTTTT.

V and J are TRBV4-1 and TRBJ1-1; 8 nucleotides align to TRBD1. The V segment lost 3 bases and the J segment 6 bases; nucleotides outside the gene matches: 9. Germline assignment: CDR1 MGHRA and CDR2 YSYEKL. This CDR3 is 15 amino acids long. As DNA, the CDR3 is TGCGCCAGCAGCCATATGGACAGGGAAGGCTCTGAAGCTTTCTTT. Its protein is CASSHMDREGSEAFF.

V and J are TRBV7-9 and TRBJ2-5; possibly TRBD1 for D (6 bases). Germline V gene sequence: CDR1 SEHNR, CDR2 FQNEAQ (reference sequence). Trimming left V 6 bases short and J 5 bases short, with 19 bases between. The CDR3 is made up of 15 amino acids. Written as DNA, the CDR3 is TGTGCCAGCAGTTTACTAACAGGGTCCGGGGAGACCCAGTACTTC. Protein: CASSLLTGSGETQYF.